The clone carrying this T cell receptor beta chain was observed at least ten times. Its specificity is not known. TCRdb called the reads again in MiXCR, with one record for every CDR3 protein. The sample includes over 250,000 distinct CDR3 sequences, less than 25% of them seen just once. V lost 6 bases and J lost 1; bases outside the gene matches: 5. The CDR3 consists of 14 residues. Germline V gene data show CDR1 as MNHEY and CDR2 as SVGEGT. This sample stems from a study of T cell repertoires in cytomegalovirus infection. Study-wide context: HLA-C-restricted CMV epitopes, recently identified, and well-studied HLA-B-restricted ones were used by the study. Both a matching HLA type and CMV infection were indicated by public TCR beta signatures. Study observations and caveats: Frequencies of public TCR beta families were cumulated, and this identified carriers of CMV plus the relevant HLA. Across the ex vivo response, the dominant clonotypes were HLA-C-restricted CMV-specific TCR beta clonotypes.

The TCR originated in a human donor in good health (CMV status not recorded). Some clones in this sample may be carry-over from other donors' samples. The chain uses TRBV6-2 or TRBV6-3 and TRBJ2-7; 8 nucleotides agree with TRBD1. The sequencing used cultured PBMCs, collected from culture after CMV antigen stimulation. This chain's CDR3 is CASRQGGSSYEQYF. The CDR3 nucleotides read TGTGCCAGCAGACAGGGGGGATCATCCTACGAGCAGTACTTC.